This TCR beta chain was recorded in a study of cytomegalovirus exposure and HLA in healthy donors. Study context: T cells numbering around 180 million yielded 100 million to 120 million unique TCR beta sequences in an earlier analysis.

This clone came up once. The antigen is unknown. The germline V and J ends were trimmed by 4 bases and 3 bases, with 9 bases remaining between them. Germline lookup yields CDR1 SGHTA and CDR2 FQGNSA. The CDR3 contains 14 residues. Study conclusions and caveats: Accurate prediction of HLA-A and HLA-B alleles (for most subjects) was reportedly achieved from TCR beta sequences. The Asian-associated ancestry cluster reportedly had fewer N-insertions than the 666-donor mean in a later analysis. Productive rates of about 87% or about 30% were seen for most TCR beta V segments in an earlier analysis.

The PCR ran on 60 Vbeta and 13 Jbeta primers. Profiled with immunoSEQ multiplex PCR; TCRdb holds only in-frame clones, not every one. This table has under 200,000 clones, roughly four fifths appearing once. This chain uses TRBV7-2 with TRBJ2-2, with a possible D match to TRBD1 (6 bases). Sequencing was performed on PBMCs. The receptor was derived from a woman under 30 in good health and CMV-seronegative. CDR3 DNA sequence: TGTGCCAGCAGCTCACAGGGATACACCGGGGAGCTGTTTTTT. This sequence encodes CASSSQGYTGELFF. The complete variable domain, with remaining parts taken from reference TRBV7-2 and TRBJ2-2, reads GAGVSQSPSNKVTEKGKDVELRCDPISGHTALYWYRQSLGQGLEFLIYFQGNSAPDKSGLPSDRFSAERTGGSVSTLTIQRTQQEDSAVYLCASSSQGYTGELFFGEGSRLTVL.